These 16 T cell receptor delta chains were all obtained from the same sample, sequenced in a study of gamma-delta T cells after stem cell transplantation (dated by TCRdb to about 2016). The library was obtained by RT-PCR. The reads were generated on an Illumina MiSeq. Public reads were reanalyzed in TCRdb with CATT, and rows carrying the same DNA were merged afterwards. The sample table lists about 2,600 delta-chain clones, around 40% of them with a count of one. Roughly 22% of the sample is taken by the ten largest. The sequencing sample was made of gamma-delta T cells. The receptors stem from a human donor. It is not recorded whose cells these are; they may come from a transplant donor.

On this clone: This may arise from a read error, as a much more abundant clone is one base away. The chain joins TRDV2 to TRDJ1; the match to TRDD3 covers 12 bases. From germline, CDR1 is GEAIGNYY and CDR2 EKD. The CDR3 runs to 20 residues. The CDR3: CACEPLKGVLGDTYTDKFIF. CDR3 sequence (DNA): TGTGCCTGTGAACCCCTCAAAGGGGTGCTGGGGGATACGTACACCGATAAATTCATCTTT.

J is TRDJ1 and V is TRDV2; 8 positions agree with TRDD3. The CDR3 loop spans 17 amino acids. The V gene's germline CDR1 is GEAIGNYY and CDR2 EKD. Losses at the gene ends were 5 bases for V and 0 bases for J; bases not matched to a gene: 13. The CDR3 here is CACVSIDWGPYTDKLIF. CDR3 in DNA: TGTGCCTGTGTCTCGATCGACTGGGGGCCGTACACCGATAAACTCATCTTT.

This clone is categorized as medium-sized. This sequence joins TRDV2 and TRDJ1, with 11 bases fitting TRDD3. Germline trimming cut 0 bases from V and 4 bases from J; bases unmatched to any gene: 3. This CDR3 region has 15 residues. Germline-derived CDR1 and CDR2 are GEAIGNYY and EKD. CDR3 DNA sequence: TGTGCCTGTGACACCCTTGGGGGATACGGCGATAAACTCATCTTT. Amino acids: CACDTLGGYGDKLIF.

In its sample, this clone was seen a few times. The chain is built from TRDV2 and TRDJ1, with D possibly matching TRDD3 (6 bases). The ends were cut back, 2 bases at V and 0 bases at J, with 15 bases in the middle. The germline gives CDR1 GEAIGNYY, CDR2 EKD. The length of the CDR3 is 16 residues. CDR3 sequence reads: CACDKMGVQYTDKLIF. The DNA of the CDR3 is TGTGCCTGTGACAAGATGGGGGTCCAGTACACCGATAAACTCATCTTT.

As concerns this clone: This likely stems from a read error, as it lies one base from a far larger clone. In the same sample, other DNA sequences code for this CDR3. The V gene is TRDV2, the J gene TRDJ1, with D tentatively TRDD3 (5 bases). Germline V gene lookup returns CDR1 GEAIGNYY and CDR2 EKD. CDR3 size: 18 residues. With 0 bases removed from V and 0 bases from J, the gap between germline ends came to 19 bases. This chain's CDR3 is CACDTVSIMGSNTDKLIF. As DNA, the CDR3 is TGTGCCTGTGACACCGTTAGCATTATGGGGAGTAACACCGATAAACTCATCTTT.

This clone was found once. A junction end diverges from the germline sequence, so it may reflect a read error. V is TRDV2 and J is TRDJ1; the D is unclear. Germline assignment: CDR1 GEAIGNYY and CDR2 EKD. The CDR3 has 15 residues. CDR3 protein: CACDTVSLRTDNLIF. In DNA form, the CDR3 reads TGTGCCTGTGACACCGTCTCCCTCCGCACCGATAACCTCATCTTT.

On this clone: Other DNA sequences in the same sample also yield this CDR3. The chain joins TRDV2 to TRDJ1; the match to TRDD3 covers 12 bases. CDR1 is GEAIGNYY, CDR2 EKD, per germline. The CDR3 has 18 residues. J lost 1 base, V lost 3 bases, and 11 bases had no gene match. The CDR3 DNA reads TGTGCCTGTGACTCCGTCCTGGGGGATACGAGGGTCACCGATAAACTCATCTTT. This encodes CACDSVLGDTRVTDKLIF.

Turning to this clone: This likely stems from a read error, as it lies one base from a far larger clone. Other DNA sequences in this specimen translate into the identical CDR3. This rearrangement joins TRDV2 to TRDJ1; 11 nucleotides match TRDD3. CDR1 is GEAIGNYY and CDR2 is EKD in the germline V gene. The CDR3 consists of 22 residues. The V segment lost 0 bases and the J segment 0 bases; nucleotides outside the gene matches: 20. The CDR3 sequence: CACDTVSYPVLGDNPYTDKLIF. CDR3 in DNA: TGTGCCTGTGACACCGTCTCCTACCCAGTACTGGGGGATAACCCTTACACCGATAAACTCATCTTT.

This clone was counted a few times. For the CDR3, the DNA is TGTGCCTGTGACACCGTACAGGGGATACGCTTCGATAAACTCATCTTT. Translated, it gives CACDTVQGIRFDKLIF. The chain has TRDV2 and TRDJ1, with 9 bases fitting TRDD3. Germline V gene data show CDR1 as GEAIGNYY and CDR2 as EKD. J gave up 4 bases and V 0 bases, and 8 bases lay outside the gene matches. The CDR3 has 16 amino acids.

In its sample, this clone ranks as large. This chain connects TRDV2 to TRDJ1; 8 bases are a match to TRDD3. The CDR3 is made up of 20 amino acids. Trimming cost V 0 bases and J 2 bases; bases outside gene matches: 19. The germline V gene has CDR1 GEAIGNYY and CDR2 EKD. CDR3 loop: CACDTVSGGPPEMRTDKLIF. CDR3 in DNA: TGTGCCTGTGACACCGTATCTGGGGGACCCCCGGAGATGAGGACCGATAAACTCATCTTT.

Concerning this clone itself: It may be a read error: a sequence one base away is much more abundant. The chain employs TRDV2 and TRDJ3, with a weak D call TRDD3 (6 bases). Trimming removed 3 bases at V and 0 bases at J, with 14 bases between. Germline-derived CDR1 and CDR2 are GEAIGNYY and EKD. The CDR3 runs 18 residues. DNA for the CDR3: TGTGCCTGTGACGCCGGCTGGGGAAGCTCCTGGGACACCCGACAGATGTTTTTC. This translates into CACDAGWGSSWDTRQMFF.

This clone counts as hyperexpanded. Other nucleotide sequences from this sample produce the same CDR3. V usage is TRDV2 and J usage is TRDJ1; D remains unclear. Per the germline V gene, CDR1 is GEAIGNYY and CDR2 is EKD. Trimming removed 3 bases from V and 1 base from J, with 11 bases in between. The CDR3 length is 14 residues. Written as DNA, the CDR3 is TGTGCCTGTGACCGACTACGTCCCACCGATAAACTCATCTTT. Translating gives CACDRLRPTDKLIF.

As concerns this clone: An end of the junction differs from the germline gene, which may be a read error. The V call is TRDV2, the J call TRDJ1; TRDD3 agrees at 8 bases. The length of the CDR3 is 20 residues. The V gene's germline CDR1 is GEAIGNYY and CDR2 EKD. The CDR3 region is CARDTVSGGPPEIRTDTLIF. CDR3 in DNA: TGTGCCCGTGACACCGTATCTGGGGGACCCCCGGAGATTAGGACCGATACACTCATCTTT.

The chain employs TRDV2 and TRDJ1, with D possibly matching TRDD3 (5 bases). V was cut by 0 bases and J by 1 base, with 26 bases left in between. From germline, CDR1 is GEAIGNYY and CDR2 EKD. The CDR3 has 20 residues. CDR3 nucleotide sequence: TGTGCCTGTGACACCGTACTCATGGACGGGGACGGGTTGAGCACCGATAAACTCATCTTT. Translated: CACDTVLMDGDGLSTDKLIF.

About this clone itself: This may be a read error: a much more frequent sequence differs by one nucleotide. The rearrangement links TRDV2 to TRDJ1; 13 bases align to TRDD3. The CDR3 totals 18 residues. J was trimmed by 0 bases and V by 3 bases; bases with no gene match: 9. Looked up from germline, CDR1 is GEAIGNYY and CDR2 is EKD. The CDR3 reads CACDPLGDTYRYTDKLIF. CDR3 coding DNA: TGTGCCTGTGACCCACTGGGGGATACGTATCGGTACACCGATAAACTCATCTTT.

Turning to this clone: With only one base between it and a far larger clone, this is likely a read error. The same CDR3 is also encoded by other DNA sequences in this sample. The V gene is TRDV2, the J gene TRDJ1, with TRDD3 matching over 12 bases. The germline V gene encodes CDR1 GEAIGNYY and CDR2 EKD. The CDR3 consists of 20 residues. This CDR3 reads CACDTLRSGGYDRDTDKLIF. The CDR3 DNA follows: TGTGCATGTGACACTCTACGGTCTGGGGGATACGATCGGGACACCGATAAACTCATCTTT.